The 5 T cell receptor beta chains listed next were all sequenced from one sample in a study of blood T cell repertoires in COVID-19. The protocol was immunoSEQ multiplex PCR, while the TCRdb copy is restricted to in-frame clones and leaves out a portion. The sample shows roughly 180,000 clones, 60% to 80% of them seen only once. Sequences were obtained from peripheral blood. The receptors stem from a man in his 60s with active or convalescent COVID-19.

The V and J genes are TRBV7-2 and TRBJ1-1, with D uncertain. CDR1 and CDR2 from the germline V gene are SGHTA and FQGNSA. This CDR3 has 13 residues. Trimming took 5 bases from V and 11 from J, leaving 18 bases between them. The CDR3 loop is CASSPGRGYVAFF. Written as DNA, the CDR3 is TGTGCCAGCAGCCCCGGGAGAGGGTACGTCGCTTTCTTT.

The J gene is TRBJ1-3, the V gene TRBV28; D call uncertain. V lost 3 bases to trimming and J lost 3 bases, with 6 bases between them. CDR3 size: 13 residues. The germline gives CDR1 MDHEN, CDR2 SYDVKM. CDR3 nucleotides: TGTGCCAGCAGTTTTTCCCATGGAAACACCATATATTTT. Amino acids: CASSFSHGNTIYF.

The chain links TRBV7-6 to TRBJ2-7; possible D gene TRBD2, 5 bases. V dropped 5 bases and J dropped 7 bases, with 24 bases sitting between them. The CDR3 runs 16 residues. Germline V gives CDR1 SGHVS, CDR2 FNYEAQ. CDR3 loop: CASSLLFGDPAAEQYF. The CDR3 region has the DNA TGTGCCAGCAGCCTACTATTCGGGGATCCTGCGGCAGAGCAGTACTTC.

The rearrangement links TRBV3-1 (or the pseudogene TRBV3-2) to TRBJ1-2; D is uncertain. The germline V gene encodes CDR1 LGHDT and CDR2 YNNKEL (reference sequence). The CDR3 length is 13 residues. Trimming removed 1 base at V and 7 bases at J, with 10 bases between. The CDR3 sequence: CASSQGQTFGYTF. CDR3 in DNA: TGTGCCAGCAGCCAAGGTCAAACTTTTGGCTACACCTTC.

The chain recombines TRBV30 with TRBJ2-3, with 10 bases that match TRBD1. The V gene end was trimmed by 5 bases and the J gene end by 4 bases; junction bases not matched to a gene: 15. The CDR3 is 17 residues long. Per germline, CDR1 GTSNPN and CDR2 SVGIG (reference sequence). For the CDR3, the DNA is TGTGCCTGGGCCAGAGGTCCGGGACAGGGGTTCTCAGATACGCAGTATTTT. Amino acids: CAWARGPGQGFSDTQYF.